The source of this TCR beta chain is a study of T cells in Graves' hyperthyroidism and ophthalmopathy. Study overall: Peripheral blood was obtained at initial diagnosis, preceding any treatment. Study-wide results and caveats: Ophthalmopathy and stable hyperthyroidism were told apart by a 13 V-J model. With a median lead of roughly 6.8 months before onset, the model predicted ophthalmopathy.

Uncontrolled infections, other autoimmune diseases, pregnancy or lactation led to exclusion of patients. To note about this clonotype: The antigen remains unidentified. A junction end diverges from the germline sequence, so it may reflect a read error.

TCR beta CDR3 regions were amplified from RNA. In the first-round RT-PCR of the TCR CDR3, the HTBI primer set was used. Each CDR3 protein is one row after TCRdb ran MiXCR on the multiplex PCR reads. The table records 96,000 or so distinct CDR3 sequences, roughly 56% of them present only once. Germline lookup yields CDR1 ENHRY and CDR2 SYGVKD. The CDR3 covers 15 residues. The genes are TRBV10-3 and TRBJ2-7, with TRBD2 matching over 11 bases. The sequencing input was blood. This clonotype originated in a woman aged 40 to 49 with Graves' hyperthyroidism. CDR3 DNA sequence: TGTGTCAGCATAAACTCGGGACTAGCGGCCTACGAGCTGTACTTC. Translated, it gives CVSINSGLAAYELYF.